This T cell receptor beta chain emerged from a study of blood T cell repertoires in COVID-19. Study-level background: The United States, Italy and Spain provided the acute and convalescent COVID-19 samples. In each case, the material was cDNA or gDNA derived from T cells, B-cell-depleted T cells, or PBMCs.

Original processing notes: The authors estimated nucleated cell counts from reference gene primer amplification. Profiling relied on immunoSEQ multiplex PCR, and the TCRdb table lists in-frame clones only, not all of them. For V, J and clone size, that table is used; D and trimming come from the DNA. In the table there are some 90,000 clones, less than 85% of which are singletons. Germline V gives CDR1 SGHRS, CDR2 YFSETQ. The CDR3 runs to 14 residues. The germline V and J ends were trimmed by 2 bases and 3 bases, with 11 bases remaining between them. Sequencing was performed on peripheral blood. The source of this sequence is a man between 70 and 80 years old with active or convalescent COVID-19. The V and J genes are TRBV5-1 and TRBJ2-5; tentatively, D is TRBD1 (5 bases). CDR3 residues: CASSFRTSEETQYF. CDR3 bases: TGCGCCAGCAGCTTCAGGACAAGCGAAGAGACCCAGTACTTC.